This T cell receptor (beta chain) appears in the sequencing data of a study of T cell responses to AZD1222 COVID-19 vaccine. Germline V lookup: CDR1 SGHVS, CDR2 FNYEAQ. The CDR3 sequence is 12 residues long. V was trimmed by 5 bases and J by 5 bases, leaving 8 bases between them. Generated by immunoSEQ multiplex PCR, the TCRdb table keeps only in-frame clones and is missing some. The sample holds about 140,000 clones; about 91% are singletons and the top ten take around 4.7%. Sequencing was performed on peripheral blood, taken on day 0 of AZD1222 vaccination. The source of this sequence is an adult in good health. V and J are TRBV7-6 and TRBJ2-3; D not resolved. The CDR3: CASSAPVDTQYF. Written as DNA, the CDR3 is TGTGCCAGCAGCGCCCCGGTAGATACGCAGTATTTT.